This T cell receptor beta chain was observed in a study of yellow fever vaccine responses in identical twins. General study points: Twins showed a vaccine T cell response that reportedly seemed partly convergent, partly personalized.

In TCRdb, the RT-PCR reads were re-called with MiXCR into one record per CDR3 protein. The sample lists around 16,000 distinct CDR3 sequences, roughly four fifths seen once, with roughly 2% in the top ten. CDR1 and CDR2 from the germline V gene are SGHDN and FVKESK. The CDR3 totals 14 residues. V lost 1 base, J lost 6 bases, and 2 bases stayed unmatched. In regard to this clonotype: Antigen unknown.

This TCR was sampled from a woman aged 18-29 years who received the yellow fever vaccine. The sample here was T cells from blood (PBMCs), unsorted or a sorted subset (not recorded which), taken before or after yellow fever vaccination (not recorded which). The chain couples TRBV14 to TRBJ2-1, with 8 bases identical to TRBD2. CDR3 DNA: TGTGCCAGCAGCCAAGGCGGGGGGCCCAATGAGCAGTTCTTC. This gives the protein CASSQGGGPNEQFF. The variable domain in full, completed from reference TRBV14 and TRBJ2-1, reads EAGVTQFPSHSVIEKGQTVTLRCDPISGHDNLYWYRRVMGKEIKFLLHFVKESKQDESGMPNNRFLAERTGGTYSTLKVQPAELEDSGVYFCASSQGGGPNEQFFGPGTRLTVL.